Listed below are T cell receptor beta chains from one sample, sequenced in a study of cytomegalovirus exposure and HLA in healthy donors. The repertoire was sequenced with immunoSEQ multiplex PCR; TCRdb's copy has only in-frame clones and lacks some. Of 130,000 to 150,000 clones listed, about 80% were seen once; the top ten hold around 3.2%. Sequenced sample: PBMCs. Receptors were obtained from a female donor in good health and CMV-seronegative. The CDR3 runs from the conserved cysteine through the conserved F or W. The D gene is left open where the match is weak. Not all rows give a size; the values are once, few, many and, for expanded clones, a class.

abundance: NA
j_gene: TRBJ2-2
d_gene: TRBD2
v_gene: TRBV5-1
CDR3aa: CASTLSAGGELFF
CDR3nt: TGCGCCAGCACGTTGTCAGCGGGAGGGGAGCTGTTTTTT

abundance: NA
j_gene: TRBJ2-5
d_gene: NA
v_gene: TRBV11-2
CDR3aa: CASSSIGVQETQYF
CDR3nt: TGTGCCAGCAGCTCCATTGGAGTCCAAGAGACCCAGTACTTC

abundance: NA
j_gene: TRBJ2-1
d_gene: NA
v_gene: TRBV5-4
CDR3aa: CASSLDRTDVNEQFF
CDR3nt: TGTGCCAGCAGCTTGGATCGGACAGATGTAAATGAGCAGTTCTTC

abundance: NA
j_gene: TRBJ2-3
d_gene: TRBD2
v_gene: TRBV18
CDR3aa: CASSPPPSGRTDTQYF
CDR3nt: TGTGCCAGCTCACCACCTCCGAGCGGGAGAACAGATACGCAGTATTTT

abundance: NA
j_gene: TRBJ2-3
d_gene: NA
v_gene: TRBV10-3
CDR3aa: CAIQQGRQTDTQYF
CDR3nt: TGTGCCATCCAACAGGGCCGGCAAACAGATACGCAGTATTTT

abundance: few
j_gene: TRBJ1-1
d_gene: NA
v_gene: TRBV5-1
CDR3aa: CASSRLGDTEAFF
CDR3nt: TGCGCCAGCAGCCGGCTAGGGGACACTGAAGCTTTCTTT

abundance: NA
j_gene: TRBJ2-7
d_gene: TRBD1
v_gene: TRBV28
CDR3aa: CASSLRQGLAYEQYF
CDR3nt: TGTGCCAGCAGTTTAAGACAGGGTCTAGCCTACGAGCAGTACTTC

abundance: NA
j_gene: TRBJ2-1
d_gene: NA
v_gene: TRBV7-3
CDR3aa: CASSIQVGEQFF
CDR3nt: TGTGCCAGCAGCATTCAGGTTGGGGAGCAGTTCTTC

abundance: NA
j_gene: TRBJ2-3
d_gene: TRBD1
v_gene: TRBV5-1
CDR3aa: CASSATFRGGADTQYF
CDR3nt: TGCGCCAGCAGCGCGACCTTTAGAGGGGGCGCAGATACGCAGTATTTT

abundance: few
j_gene: TRBJ2-7
d_gene: NA
v_gene: TRBV2
CDR3aa: CASSSNWNEQYF
CDR3nt: TGTGCCTCCTCTAGTAATTGGAACGAGCAGTACTTC

abundance: NA
j_gene: TRBJ1-1
d_gene: TRBD1
v_gene: TRBV18
CDR3aa: CASSPLPGGSEAFF
CDR3nt: TGTGCCAGCTCACCGCTACCAGGGGGCTCTGAAGCTTTCTTT

abundance: many
j_gene: TRBJ1-2
d_gene: NA
v_gene: TRBV5-1
CDR3aa: CASSFGQDDGYTF
CDR3nt: TGCGCCAGCAGCTTTGGGCAGGATGATGGCTACACCTTC

abundance: few
j_gene: TRBJ1-2
d_gene: NA
v_gene: TRBV5-1
CDR3aa: CASSLDGTNYGYTF
CDR3nt: TGCGCCAGCAGCTTGGACGGGACTAACTATGGCTACACCTTC

abundance: NA
j_gene: TRBJ1-2
d_gene: TRBD1
v_gene: TRBV4-1
CDR3aa: CASSHTGQGASNYGYTF
CDR3nt: TGCGCCAGCAGCCATACGGGACAGGGGGCGTCTAACTATGGCTACACCTTC

abundance: NA
j_gene: TRBJ1-2
d_gene: TRBD1
v_gene: TRBV14
CDR3aa: CASSLRDRGGGYPF
CDR3nt: TGTGCCAGCAGCCTCCGGGACAGGGGGGGAGGCTACCCCTTC

abundance: NA
j_gene: TRBJ1-4
d_gene: NA
v_gene: TRBV15
CDR3aa: CATSRGQNREKLFF
CDR3nt: TGTGCCACCAGCAGGGGACAAAACCGAGAAAAACTGTTTTTT

abundance: NA
j_gene: TRBJ1-5
d_gene: TRBD1
v_gene: TRBV6-1
CDR3aa: CASSPRTGGQPQHF
CDR3nt: TGTGCCAGCAGTCCCCGGACAGGGGGCCAGCCCCAGCATTTT

abundance: NA
j_gene: TRBJ2-1
d_gene: TRBD1
v_gene: TRBV7-2
CDR3aa: CASSFSQGADEQFF
CDR3nt: TGTGCCAGCAGCTTCAGCCAGGGGGCGGATGAGCAGTTCTTC

abundance: NA
j_gene: TRBJ2-3
d_gene: TRBD1
v_gene: TRBV5-8
CDR3aa: CASSLRDRATDTQYF
CDR3nt: TGTGCCAGCAGCTTGCGGGACAGAGCCACAGATACGCAGTATTTT

abundance: NA
j_gene: TRBJ2-7
d_gene: TRBD1
v_gene: TRBV27
CDR3aa: CASNSAGQGSHEQYF
CDR3nt: TGTGCCAGCAACTCAGCAGGACAGGGGAGTCACGAGCAGTACTTC

abundance: NA
j_gene: TRBJ1-6
d_gene: NA
v_gene: TRBV7-2
CDR3aa: CASSRKGGGNSPLHF
CDR3nt: TGTGCCAGCAGCCGAAAGGGAGGGGGTAATTCACCCCTCCACTTT

abundance: NA
j_gene: TRBJ1-1
d_gene: NA
v_gene: TRBV11-2
CDR3aa: CASSLGAGNTEAFF
CDR3nt: TGTGCCAGCAGCTTAGGGGCGGGGAACACTGAAGCTTTCTTT

abundance: NA
j_gene: TRBJ2-5
d_gene: NA
v_gene: TRBV30
CDR3aa: CACMRGETQYF
CDR3nt: TGTGCCTGCATGCGCGGTGAGACCCAGTACTTC

abundance: NA
j_gene: TRBJ2-3
d_gene: NA
v_gene: TRBV7-2
CDR3aa: CASSLDVFADTQYF
CDR3nt: TGTGCCAGCAGCTTAGATGTCTTCGCAGATACGCAGTATTTT

abundance: few
j_gene: TRBJ2-1
d_gene: NA
v_gene: TRBV9
CDR3aa: CASSIGSGKAYNEQFF
CDR3nt: TGTGCCAGCAGTATTGGATCGGGAAAGGCCTACAATGAGCAGTTCTTC

abundance: NA
j_gene: TRBJ2-5
d_gene: TRBD1
v_gene: TRBV5-1
CDR3aa: CASSLDRDRGETQYF
CDR3nt: TGCGCCAGCAGCCTGGATCGAGACAGGGGAGAGACCCAGTACTTC

abundance: NA
j_gene: TRBJ2-1
d_gene: NA
v_gene: TRBV7-6
CDR3aa: CASSLVSSVVDRRYNEQFF
CDR3nt: TGTGCCAGCAGCTTAGTGTCGTCGGTCGTCGACAGGAGGTACAATGAGCAGTTCTTC

abundance: NA
j_gene: TRBJ2-1
d_gene: NA
v_gene: TRBV5-1
CDR3aa: CASSLDSNLHGEQFF
CDR3nt: TGCGCCAGCAGCTTGGACAGCAACCTCCATGGTGAGCAGTTCTTC

abundance: NA
j_gene: TRBJ1-1
d_gene: TRBD1
v_gene: TRBV7-2
CDR3aa: CASSFPRGQGNSNTEAFF
CDR3nt: TGTGCCAGCAGCTTCCCCCGGGGACAGGGGAACTCGAACACTGAAGCTTTCTTT

abundance: NA
j_gene: TRBJ2-3
d_gene: TRBD1
v_gene: TRBV2
CDR3aa: CASSLQGPKGDTQYF
CDR3nt: TGTGCCAGCAGCCTACAGGGGCCCAAGGGTGATACGCAGTATTTT

abundance: NA
j_gene: TRBJ2-5
d_gene: TRBD2
v_gene: TRBV11-2
CDR3aa: CASSLAKLAGDFETQYF
CDR3nt: TGTGCCAGCAGCTTAGCCAAACTAGCGGGGGACTTTGAGACCCAGTACTTC

abundance: few
j_gene: TRBJ2-3
d_gene: NA
v_gene: TRBV9
CDR3aa: CASSVGSGWMGDTQYF
CDR3nt: TGTGCCAGCAGCGTGGGTAGCGGATGGATGGGAGATACGCAGTATTTT

abundance: NA
j_gene: TRBJ1-3
d_gene: NA
v_gene: TRBV5-1
CDR3aa: CASSLAGGGAGNTIYF
CDR3nt: TGCGCCAGCAGCTTGGCGGGCGGGGGAGCTGGAAACACCATATATTTT

abundance: NA
j_gene: TRBJ2-1
d_gene: TRBD2
v_gene: TRBV7-8
CDR3aa: CASRLRWLAGESEQFF
CDR3nt: TGTGCCAGCAGGCTTAGATGGCTAGCGGGAGAGAGTGAGCAGTTCTTC

abundance: NA
j_gene: TRBJ1-1
d_gene: TRBD1
v_gene: TRBV19
CDR3aa: CASSYRGNTEAFF
CDR3nt: TGTGCCAGTAGTTACAGGGGAAACACTGAAGCTTTCTTT

abundance: NA
j_gene: TRBJ2-2
d_gene: NA
v_gene: TRBV6-5
CDR3aa: CASSSQLTGELFF
CDR3nt: TGTGCCAGCAGTTCCCAGTTAACCGGGGAGCTGTTTTTT

abundance: NA
j_gene: TRBJ1-3
d_gene: TRBD1
v_gene: TRBV28
CDR3aa: CASSDPLGQSSTIYF
CDR3nt: TGTGCCAGCAGTGATCCCCTGGGACAGTCAAGCACCATATATTTT

abundance: NA
j_gene: TRBJ2-5
d_gene: NA
v_gene: TRBV27
CDR3aa: CASSFVGPGLGETQYF
CDR3nt: TGTGCCAGCAGTTTTGTGGGGCCAGGGTTAGGGGAGACCCAGTACTTC

abundance: NA
j_gene: TRBJ2-1
d_gene: TRBD1
v_gene: TRBV28
CDR3aa: CASTSDRENYNEQFF
CDR3nt: TGTGCCAGCACCTCGGACAGGGAAAACTACAATGAGCAGTTCTTC

abundance: few
j_gene: TRBJ2-1
d_gene: TRBD1
v_gene: TRBV7-6
CDR3aa: CASRSFQGANEQFF
CDR3nt: TGTGCCAGCCGATCGTTCCAGGGGGCAAATGAGCAGTTCTTC

abundance: few
j_gene: TRBJ1-1
d_gene: TRBD1
v_gene: TRBV6-5
CDR3aa: CASSYFGQGQAEAFF
CDR3nt: TGTGCCAGCAGTTATTTCGGACAGGGCCAGGCTGAAGCTTTCTTT

abundance: NA
j_gene: TRBJ2-7
d_gene: TRBD1
v_gene: TRBV5-1
CDR3aa: CASSPRDRAYEQYF
CDR3nt: TGCGCCAGCAGCCCCCGGGACAGGGCCTACGAGCAGTACTTC

abundance: few
j_gene: TRBJ2-7
d_gene: TRBD2
v_gene: TRBV5-6
CDR3aa: CASSYGLAGAGEQYF
CDR3nt: TGTGCCAGCAGCTACGGACTAGCCGGCGCAGGCGAGCAGTACTTC

abundance: NA
j_gene: TRBJ2-7
d_gene: TRBD1
v_gene: TRBV6-6
CDR3aa: CASSPPDRGRYEQYF
CDR3nt: TGTGCCAGCAGTCCGCCGGACAGGGGTCGCTACGAGCAGTACTTC

abundance: NA
j_gene: TRBJ1-2
d_gene: TRBD1
v_gene: TRBV25-1
CDR3aa: CASSGRDRDGYTF
CDR3nt: TGTGCCAGCAGTGGCCGGGACAGGGATGGCTACACCTTC

abundance: NA
j_gene: TRBJ2-7
d_gene: TRBD2
v_gene: TRBV4-1
CDR3aa: CASSRTGLAGDEQYF
CDR3nt: TGCGCCAGCAGCCGAACCGGACTAGCGGGAGACGAGCAGTACTTC

abundance: few
j_gene: TRBJ1-6
d_gene: TRBD1
v_gene: TRBV5-4
CDR3aa: CASSFEGDSSSRLHF
CDR3nt: TGTGCCAGCAGCTTTGAGGGGGACAGTTCAAGTCGGCTCCACTTT

abundance: NA
j_gene: TRBJ1-1
d_gene: TRBD1
v_gene: TRBV29-1
CDR3aa: CSVLGQFNTEAFF
CDR3nt: TGCAGCGTTCTGGGACAGTTTAACACTGAAGCTTTCTTT

abundance: NA
j_gene: TRBJ1-3
d_gene: TRBD1
v_gene: TRBV10-3
CDR3aa: CAISESSGQGAGNTIYF
CDR3nt: TGTGCCATCAGTGAGTCGTCGGGACAGGGCGCTGGAAACACCATATATTTT

abundance: NA
j_gene: TRBJ1-3
d_gene: TRBD1
v_gene: TRBV28
CDR3aa: CASSNRGSGNTIYF
CDR3nt: TGTGCCAGCAGTAACAGGGGCTCAGGAAACACCATATATTTT

abundance: few
j_gene: TRBJ1-5
d_gene: NA
v_gene: TRBV5-1
CDR3aa: CASSLGGDSNQPQHF
CDR3nt: TGCGCCAGCAGCTTGGGGGGGGACAGCAATCAGCCCCAGCATTTT

abundance: NA
j_gene: TRBJ1-3
d_gene: NA
v_gene: TRBV30
CDR3aa: CASKQQGYSGNTIYF
CDR3nt: TGTGCCTCAAAACAACAGGGTTACTCTGGAAACACCATATATTTT